These 22 T cell receptor beta chains were sequenced from one sample in a study of CXCR3-negative and CXCR3-positive naive CD8 T cells. Their antigens remain unidentified. Study observations and caveats: For CXCR3-positive naive cells, TRB CDR3s were more hydrophobic than those of CXCR3-negative naive cells.

5' RACE that incorporated UMI labels was used to prepare the TRB cDNA libraries. TCRdb reprocessed the 5' RACE reads, with one entry per CDR3 protein and no DNA. The sample table sets out approximately 48,000 distinct CDR3 sequences. The sequencing input was naive CXCR3+ CD8+ T cells from blood. Subset in this sample: CD45RO-CCR7+CD27+CD95- naive CD8+ T cells expressing CXCR3 (TNR3+). These receptors were taken from a human donor in good health. Some clones in this sample may be carry-over from other donors' samples.

V usage is TRBV7-6 and J usage is TRBJ2-3; the TCRdb D gene call, TRBD1, has no DNA to confirm it. The CDR3 spans 16 residues. Germline loops: CDR1 SGHVS, CDR2 FNYEAQ. The CDR3 region is CASRERAGGYKDTQYF.

The CDR3 loop is CSVEDRGYGYTF. J is TRBJ1-2 and V is TRBV29-1; the TRBD1 assignment by TCRdb is unverifiable without DNA. The CDR3 sequence is 12 residues long. Germline values: CDR1 SQVTM, CDR2 ANQGSEA.

This CDR3 is CSARDEKTANFYEQYF. The J gene is TRBJ2-7, the V gene TRBV20-1; absent DNA, TCRdb's TRBD1 call cannot be checked. CDR1 and CDR2 from the germline V gene are DFQATT and SNEGSKA (reference sequence). This CDR3 is 16 amino acids long.

The chain links TRBV29-1 to TRBJ2-1; TCRdb lists TRBD1, though no DNA is available to test this call. This CDR3 spans 14 amino acids. Looked up from germline, CDR1 is SQVTM and CDR2 is ANQGSEA. CDR3 protein: CSVLQQGSYNEQFF.

Frequency places this clonotype as medium-sized. The rearrangement joins TRBV29-1 to TRBJ2-1; TCRdb outputs TRBD2, but without DNA this stays unchecked. Germline CDR1 is SQVTM and CDR2 is ANQGSEA. The CDR3 spans 11 residues. The CDR3 region is CSVGGGNEQFF.

The rearrangement joins TRBV5-1 to TRBJ1-1; TCRdb proposes TRBD1, but this gene call is untestable without DNA. Per germline, CDR1 SGHRS and CDR2 YFSETQ. This CDR3 has 18 residues. This chain's CDR3 is CASSAPRTGSGLNTEAFF.

The chain employs TRBV7-2 and TRBJ2-7; TCRdb names TRBD1, which stays unverified in the absence of DNA. Germline lookup yields CDR1 SGHTA and CDR2 FQGNSA. This CDR3 has 17 amino acids. The CDR3 sequence: CASSPPTIRGDRDEQYF.

V gene TRBV6-1 combines with J gene TRBJ2-3; TCRdb's assignment of TRBD2 cannot be checked, as there is no DNA. Germline CDR1 MNHNS, CDR2 SASEGT. The CDR3 length is 18 residues. CDR3 sequence reads: CASSEAAFNGGASDTQYF.

The chain recombines TRBV11-3 with TRBJ2-1; TCRdb's D call, TRBD2, is unchecked because there is no DNA. This CDR3 is built from 17 residues. Germline CDR1 is SGHNT and CDR2 is YENEEA. The CDR3 spells CASSLRSGGNSYNEQFF.

The gene calls are TRBV29-1 and TRBJ1-1; checking the TCRdb D call of TRBD1 is not possible without DNA. CDR3 size: 14 residues. Germline V gives CDR1 SQVTM, CDR2 ANQGSEA. This CDR3 is CSAPQVGHNTEAFF.

The chain combines TRBV7-6 with TRBJ2-5. CDR1 and CDR2 from the germline V gene are SGHVS and FNYEAQ. The CDR3 sequence is 15 residues long. CDR3 sequence: CASSLATSGTETQYF.

The chain employs TRBV4-3 and TRBJ1-6. CDR3 length equals 15 residues. Per the germline V gene, CDR1 is LGHNA and CDR2 is YSLEER. CDR3 amino acids: CASSQDRAENSPLHF.

The chain joins TRBV7-6 to TRBJ2-7. CDR1 and CDR2 (germline): SGHVS, FNYEAQ. The CDR3 loop spans 13 amino acids. The CDR3 protein is CASSLALAHEQYF. The full variable domain, completed using reference TRBV7-6 and TRBJ2-7, is GAGVSQSPRYKVTKRGQDVALRCDPISGHVSLYWYRQALGQGPEFLTYFNYEAQQDKSGLPNDRFSAERPEGSISTLTIQRTEQRDSAMYRCASSLALAHEQYFGPGTRLTVT.

The CDR3 here is CASSHGQGDSSEQYF. V and J are TRBV18 and TRBJ2-7; TCRdb picks TRBD1, but there is no DNA to check that call. The CDR3 consists of 15 residues. CDR1 is KGHSH, CDR2 LQKENI, per germline.

The chain links TRBV2 to TRBJ2-3; the D call of TRBD1 rests on TCRdb alone, since no DNA is present to check it. The germline V gene encodes CDR1 SNHLY and CDR2 FYNNEI. The CDR3 is made up of 14 amino acids. CDR3 region: CASSEGTAPDTQYF.

The chain uses TRBV9 and TRBJ2-2; lacking DNA, the TRBD1 call made by TCRdb goes unchecked. CDR1 is SGDLS and CDR2 is YYNGEE in the germline V gene. The CDR3 sequence is 15 residues long. CDR3 loop: CASSAGQGLAGELFF.

The chain employs TRBV7-9 and TRBJ2-7; the TCRdb D gene call, TRBD1, has no DNA to confirm it. The CDR3 loop spans 15 amino acids. CDR1 is SEHNR and CDR2 is FQNEAQ in the germline V gene (reference sequence). CDR3 loop: CASAPLTGGAYEQYF.

This chain connects TRBV5-6 to TRBJ2-1. The CDR3 contains 11 residues. Germline-derived CDR1 and CDR2 are SGHDT and YYEEEE. CDR3 region: CASSLALEQFF. The full variable domain, its missing parts supplied by reference TRBV5-6 and TRBJ2-1, is DAGVTQSPTHLIKTRGQQVTLRCSPKSGHDTVSWYQQALGQGPQFIFQYYEEEERQRGNFPDRFSGHQFPNYSSELNVNALLLGDSALYLCASSLALEQFFGPGTRLTVL.

The chain links TRBV5-1 to TRBJ2-1; TCRdb's D call of TRBD2 is untestable without DNA. The CDR3 runs 16 residues. Germline assignment: CDR1 SGHRS and CDR2 YFSETQ. The CDR3 loop is CASSSPGAGDPGEQFF. The full variable domain, completed using reference TRBV5-1 and TRBJ2-1, is KAGVTQTPRYLIKTRGQQVTLSCSPISGHRSVSWYQQTPGQGLQFLFEYFSETQRNKGNFPGRFSGRQFSNSRSEMNVSTLELGDSALYLCASSSPGAGDPGEQFFGPGTRLTVL.

The chain joins TRBV7-8 to TRBJ2-5. Germline assignment: CDR1 SGHVS and CDR2 FQNEAQ. CDR3 length: 13 residues. The CDR3 loop reads CASSLVGQETQYF.

The chain is built from TRBV12-3 or TRBV12-4 and TRBJ2-3. The CDR3 consists of 18 residues. The CDR3 protein is CASSLISAGTASTDTQYF.

The chain uses TRBV12-3 or TRBV12-4 and TRBJ2-7; absent DNA, TCRdb's TRBD1 call cannot be checked. This CDR3 has 15 amino acids. The CDR3 spells CASSLAGTDTYEQYF.